These 32 T cell receptor gamma chains were sequenced from one sample in a study of gammadelta T cells in human blood. TCRdb made new clone calls on the RT-PCR reads using CATT. Here the sample spans some 220 gamma-chain clones, about 9% being singletons. Sample: Vgamma9Vdelta2 gamma-delta T cells from adult blood. All receptors derive from a human donor.

This clone was seen only a few times. The chain recombines TRGV9 with TRGJP. Germline CDR1 and CDR2: GITISATS and ISYDGTV (reference sequence). CDR3 size: 14 residues. The V and J ends lost 2 bases and 10 bases, in that order; junction bases with no gene match: 2. The CDR3 spells CALWEGLGKKIKVF. CDR3 coding DNA: TGTGCCTTGTGGGAGGGATTGGGCAAAAAAATCAAGGTATTT.

In its sample, this clone ranks as medium-sized. This chain joins TRGV10 and TRGJP1. TRGV10 is identified as an open reading frame with a role that is uncertain. This CDR3 comprises 12 residues. The V segment lost 8 bases and the J segment 5 bases; nucleotides outside the gene matches: 3. The CDR3 reads CAAWKTGWFKIF. The CDR3 bases are TGTGCTGCGTGGAAGACTGGTTGGTTCAAGATATTT.

V and J are TRGV9 and TRGJ1 or TRGJ2. Germline loops: CDR1 GITISATS, CDR2 ISYDGTV (reference sequence). J was trimmed by 0 bases and V by 4 bases; bases with no gene match: 9. The CDR3 loop spans 15 amino acids. The CDR3 DNA reads TGTGCCTTGTGGGATAGAACCTCGAATTATTATAAGAAACTCTTT. This gives the protein CALWDRTSNYYKKLF.

V is TRGV9 and J is TRGJP. V shed 4 bases and J 6 bases; nucleotides not matched to a gene: 6. Germline values: CDR1 GITISATS, CDR2 ISYDGTV (reference sequence). The CDR3 consists of 16 residues. The CDR3, as DNA: TGTGCCTTGTGGGAAAGAGGAGAGTTGGGCAAAAAAATCAAGGTATTT. Translation: CALWERGELGKKIKVF.

This clone has more than one count but fewer than ten. The rearrangement uses TRGV9 and TRGJP. The ends lost 3 bases at V and 11 bases at J; junction bases unmatched: 4. CDR1 and CDR2 from the germline V gene are GITISATS and ISYDGTV (reference sequence). This CDR3 spans 14 amino acids. The CDR3 DNA sequence: TGTGCCTTGTGGGAGCAGGTGGGCAAAAAAATCAAGGTATTT. It is translated as CALWEQVGKKIKVF.

This clone is hyperexpanded. The rearrangement links TRGV9 to TRGJP. Losses at the gene ends were 3 bases for V and 4 bases for J; bases not matched to a gene: 6. The CDR3 has 17 residues. Germline values: CDR1 GITISATS, CDR2 ISYDGTV (reference sequence). CDR3 loop: CALWETAQELGKKIKVF. CDR3 nucleotide sequence: TGTGCCTTGTGGGAGACAGCTCAAGAGTTGGGCAAAAAAATCAAGGTATTT.

In its sample, this clone is large. The same CDR3 can be traced to other DNA sequences in this sample. The J gene is TRGJP, the V gene TRGV9. In germline, CDR1 is GITISATS, CDR2 ISYDGTV (reference sequence). V trimming: 4 bases; J trimming: 4 bases; junction bases outside the gene matches: 1. This CDR3 has 15 amino acids. CDR3 nucleotides: TGTGCCTTGTGGGAACAAGAGTTGGGCAAAAAAATCAAGGTATTT. This gives the protein CALWEQELGKKIKVF.

In this sample, this clone is medium-sized (0.01 to 0.1%). V usage is TRGV9 and J usage is TRGJP. CDR3 length equals 15 residues. The trim removed 5 bases at V and 4 bases at J, leaving 2 bases unmatched. Per germline, CDR1 GITISATS and CDR2 ISYDGTV (reference sequence). CDR3 nucleotide sequence: TGTGCCTTGTGGGTCCAAGAGTTGGGCAAAAAAATCAAGGTATTT. Translated, it gives CALWVQELGKKIKVF.

In regard to this clone: A much larger clone lies one base from this, so it may be a read error. The genes are TRGV9 and TRGJ1 or TRGJ2. CDR1 and CDR2 from the germline V gene are GITISATS and ISYDGTV (reference sequence). CDR3 length: 11 residues. The CDR3 DNA reads as TGTGCCTTGTGGGATGACAATAATAAACTCTTT. Translating it yields CALWDDNNKLF.

Turning to this clone: Other nucleotide sequences from this sample produce the same CDR3. The rearrangement links TRGV9 to TRGJP. V lost 2 bases to trimming and J lost 4 bases; unmatched junction nucleotides: 2. The CDR3 sequence is 16 residues long. The germline V gene encodes CDR1 GITISATS and CDR2 ISYDGTV (reference sequence). CDR3 amino acids: CALWEEQELGKKIKVF. The CDR3 DNA reads as TGTGCCTTGTGGGAGGAACAAGAGTTGGGCAAAAAAATCAAGGTATTT.

There are a few counts of this clone. V and J are TRGV9 and TRGJP1. From germline, CDR1 is GITISATS and CDR2 ISYDGTV (reference sequence). V shed 5 bases and J 0 bases; nucleotides not matched to a gene: 3. The CDR3 is 14 residues long. The DNA for the CDR3 is TGTGCCTTGTGGGGGGATACCACTGGTTGGTTCAAGATATTT. It yields the protein CALWGDTTGWFKIF.

V gene TRGV9 combines with J gene TRGJP. This CDR3 has 16 amino acids. Germline V gene lookup returns CDR1 GITISATS and CDR2 ISYDGTV (reference sequence). J gave up 7 bases and V 3 bases, and 6 bases lay outside the gene matches. The CDR3 bases are TGTGCCTTGTGGGAGTTGGTCGAGTTGGGCAAAAAAATCAAGGTATTT. Residues: CALWELVELGKKIKVF.

This clone was counted between two and nine times. A far larger clone is one base from this, pointing to a likely read error. The same CDR3 arises from other DNA sequences in this sample as well. This chain links TRGV9 with TRGJP. The CDR3 spans 15 residues. Germline assignment: CDR1 GITISATS and CDR2 ISYDGTV (reference sequence). The CDR3 loop reads CALWEVELGKKIKVF. CDR3 bases: TGTGCCTTGTGGGAGGTGGAGTTGGGCAAAAAGATCAAGGTATTT.

By frequency in the sample, this clone is hyperexpanded (1% or more). Additional DNA sequences in this sample encode the identical CDR3. The chain has TRGV9 and TRGJP. CDR1 and CDR2 (germline): GITISATS, ISYDGTV (reference sequence). After removal of 0 bases from V and 6 bases from J, the junction contained 2 bases not matched to a gene. CDR3 length: 16 amino acids. The CDR3 region is CALWEVRELGKKIKVF. The CDR3 region has the DNA TGTGCCTTGTGGGAGGTGCGAGAGTTGGGCAAAAAAATCAAGGTATTT.

This clone is judged large. The chain employs TRGV9 and TRGJP. Germline values: CDR1 GITISATS, CDR2 ISYDGTV (reference sequence). This CDR3 contains 18 residues. Trimming took 0 bases from V and 6 from J; bases not matched to a gene: 8. CDR3 DNA: TGTGCCTTGTGGGAGGTGCTATTGGGAGAGTTGGGCAAAAAAATCAAGGTATTT. Residues: CALWEVLLGELGKKIKVF.

Worth noting for this clone: TCRdb has a much larger clone's protein, which differs at residue 8 from the translation of this DNA, likely because of a read error; what is shown is the protein translated from the DNA. The V and J genes are TRGV9 and TRGJP. J gave up 9 bases and V 1 base, and 6 bases lay outside the gene matches. The CDR3 totals 16 residues. Germline-derived CDR1 and CDR2 are GITISATS and ISYDGTV (reference sequence). CDR3 nucleotide sequence: TGTGCCTTGTGGGAGGTTCCGGGGTTGGGCAAAAAAATCAAGGTATTT. Translated, it gives CALWEVPGLGKKIKVF.

By share, this clone counts as large. This chain connects TRGV9 to TRGJP. The CDR3 extends over 17 amino acids. CDR1 and CDR2 from the germline V gene are GITISATS and ISYDGTV (reference sequence). The J segment lost 3 bases and the V segment lost 4 bases, leaving 6 bases of the junction unmatched. CDR3 coding DNA: TGTGCCTTGTGGGACCAAACGCAAGAGTTGGGCAAAAAAATCAAGGTATTT. Its protein product is CALWDQTQELGKKIKVF.

This clone was found a few times. J is TRGJP and V is TRGV9. Losses at the gene ends were 2 bases for V and 3 bases for J; bases not matched to a gene: 7. The CDR3 runs to 18 residues. Germline CDR1 and CDR2: GITISATS and ISYDGTV (reference sequence). The CDR3: CALWEAPSQELGKKIKVF. CDR3 DNA: TGTGCCTTGTGGGAGGCACCATCGCAAGAGTTGGGCAAAAAAATCAAGGTATTT.

The gene calls are TRGV10 and TRGJP1. TRGV10 is recorded as an ORF, its role being uncertain. The CDR3 is 13 amino acids. V trimming: 8 bases; J trimming: 4 bases; junction bases outside the gene matches: 5. CDR3 region: CAAWVFTGWFKIF. The DNA for the CDR3 is TGTGCTGCGTGGGTATTCACTGGTTGGTTCAAGATATTT.

This clone is large in the sample. A clone one base away is much larger, so this may be a read error. The sample holds other DNA sequences that translate to the same CDR3. This chain links TRGV9 with TRGJP. The CDR3 has 15 amino acids. The J segment lost 5 bases and the V segment lost 4 bases, leaving 2 bases of the junction unmatched. Germline CDR1 and CDR2: GITISATS and ISYDGTV (reference sequence). The CDR3 DNA reads as TGTGCCTTGTGGGATAAAGAGTTGGGCAAAAAAATCAAGGTATTT. Protein product: CALWDKELGKKIKVF.

This clone was counted a few times. The chain has TRGV10 and TRGJP1. TRGV10 carries the ORF label, with uncertain function. This CDR3 comprises 13 residues. Germline trimming cut 8 bases from V and 8 bases from J; bases unmatched to any gene: 9. The CDR3 bases are TGTGCTGCGTGGGATAAAGGGGGTTGGTTCAAGATATTT. It is translated as CAAWDKGGWFKIF.

V gene TRGV9 combines with J gene TRGJP. The CDR3 consists of 18 residues. V trimming: 0 bases; J trimming: 6 bases; junction bases outside the gene matches: 8. Germline CDR1 reads GITISATS; CDR2 reads ISYDGTV (reference sequence). CDR3 DNA sequence: TGTGCCTTGTGGGAGGTGCGGGGTGTAGAGTTGGGCAAAAAAATCAAGGTATTT. It specifies CALWEVRGVELGKKIKVF.

This clone is categorized as hyperexpanded (1% or more). Distinct nucleotide sequences in the sample also encode this CDR3. V is TRGV9 and J is TRGJP. The junction had 3 bases not matched to a gene; V was cut back by 0 bases and J by 7 bases. The CDR3 has 16 residues. Germline CDR1 and CDR2: GITISATS and ISYDGTV (reference sequence). This chain's CDR3 is CALWEVRELGKKIKVF. The CDR3 DNA follows: TGTGCCTTGTGGGAGGTGCGCGAGTTGGGCAAAAAAATCAAGGTATTT.

This chain uses TRGV9 with TRGJP. J was trimmed by 4 bases and V by 0 bases; bases with no gene match: 6. CDR1 is GITISATS and CDR2 is ISYDGTV in the germline V gene (reference sequence). The CDR3 is 18 residues long. The CDR3 reads CALWEVRRQELGKKIKVF. The CDR3 DNA reads as TGTGCCTTGTGGGAGGTGAGGCGTCAAGAGTTGGGCAAAAAAATCAAGGTATTT.

Comment on this clone: It differs at one base from a far larger clone, so likely a read error. The V call is TRGV9, the J call TRGJP. The CDR3 consists of 15 residues. Germline V gene sequence: CDR1 GITISATS, CDR2 ISYDGTV (reference sequence). CDR3 nucleotide sequence: TGTGCCTTGTGGTCCCAAGGGTTGGGCAAAAAAATCAAGGTATTT. Its translation: CALWSQGLGKKIKVF.

This clone was seen a handful of times. The rearrangement uses TRGV9 and TRGJP. The CDR3 is 18 amino acids. The junction had 8 bases not matched to a gene; V was cut back by 0 bases and J by 6 bases. The germline V gene encodes CDR1 GITISATS and CDR2 ISYDGTV (reference sequence). CDR3 residues: CALWEVQGGELGKKIKVF. The DNA for the CDR3 is TGTGCCTTGTGGGAGGTGCAAGGTGGAGAGTTGGGCAAAAAAATCAAGGTATTT.

The chain is built from TRGV9 and TRGJP. The CDR3 runs to 18 residues. From germline, CDR1 is GITISATS and CDR2 ISYDGTV (reference sequence). The junction had 12 bases not matched to a gene; V was cut back by 6 bases and J by 4 bases. This CDR3 reads CALWNEGRQELGKKIKVF. CDR3 nucleotide sequence: TGTGCCTTGTGGAACGAGGGGCGACAAGAGTTGGGCAAAAAAATCAAGGTATTT.

Within the sample, this clone is medium-sized. The rearrangement uses TRGV9 and TRGJP. With 1 base clipped from V and 7 bases from J, the junction kept 16 bases outside the gene matches. CDR3 length: 20 amino acids. Germline-derived CDR1 and CDR2 are GITISATS and ISYDGTV (reference sequence). CDR3 residues: CALWEVTQMAPELGKKIKVF. CDR3 nucleotides: TGTGCCTTGTGGGAGGTCACTCAAATGGCACCTGAGTTGGGCAAAAAAATCAAGGTATTT.

On this clone: The protein TCRdb lists belongs to a much larger clone and differs from this DNA's translation at residue 13, which points to a read error; the protein shown is made from the DNA. The chain recombines TRGV9 with TRGJP. Germline values: CDR1 GITISATS, CDR2 ISYDGTV (reference sequence). The CDR3 runs 16 residues. The CDR3 sequence is CALWEVPELGKKNKVF. In DNA, the CDR3 is TGTGCCTTGTGGGAGGTTCCGGAGTTGGGCAAAAAAAACAAGGTATTT.

In this sample, this clone is large. The same CDR3 arises from other DNA sequences in this sample as well. The chain carries TRGV9 and TRGJP. Trimming cost V 1 base and J 7 bases; bases outside gene matches: 4. CDR3 size: 16 residues. The germline gives CDR1 GITISATS, CDR2 ISYDGTV (reference sequence). The CDR3 spells CALWEVEELGKKIKVF. In nucleotides, the CDR3 is TGTGCCTTGTGGGAGGTCGAGGAGTTGGGCAAAAAAATCAAGGTATTT.

Relative to its sample, this clone is medium-sized. This chain uses TRGV9 with TRGJP. The ends lost 0 bases at V and 11 bases at J; junction bases unmatched: 4. Germline V CDR1 and CDR2: GITISATS, ISYDGTV (reference sequence). This CDR3 is built from 15 residues. This chain's CDR3 is CALWEVKVGKKIKVF. The CDR3 nucleotides read TGTGCCTTGTGGGAGGTGAAGGTGGGCAAAAAAATCAAGGTATTT.

By proportion, this clone is large. This chain joins TRGV9 and TRGJ1 or TRGJ2. The length of the CDR3 is 14 residues. Germline loops: CDR1 GITISATS, CDR2 ISYDGTV (reference sequence). V was pared by 0 bases and J by 10 bases, with 12 bases of the junction left unmatched. The CDR3 is CALWEVSGRRKKLF. CDR3 nucleotide sequence: TGTGCCTTGTGGGAGGTGTCCGGGCGAAGGAAGAAACTCTTT.